Following are 8 T cell receptor beta chains from one sample sequenced in a study of cytomegalovirus exposure and HLA in healthy donors. The PCR made use of 60 Vbeta and 13 Jbeta primers. The protocol was immunoSEQ multiplex PCR, while the TCRdb copy is restricted to in-frame clones and leaves out a portion. The data show around 110,000 clones, around 72% seen once. Sequenced: PBMCs. Receptors originate from a woman in her thirties or forties in good health and CMV-seropositive.

J is TRBJ2-5 and V is TRBV10-3, with D perhaps matching TRBD2 (6 bases). CDR1 is ENHRY and CDR2 is SYGVKD in the germline V gene. The CDR3 length is 13 residues. With 10 bases removed from V and 4 bases from J, the gap between germline ends came to 16 bases. CDR3 sequence: CANSKSGAETQYF. The CDR3 DNA reads TGTGCCAATTCAAAGTCGGGAGCAGAGACCCAGTACTTC.

The chain couples TRBV5-1 to TRBJ2-5; maybe TRBD2 (7 bases). Deletions cut 4 bases from V and 5 bases from J, with 24 bases between. This CDR3 region has 17 residues. The V gene's germline CDR1 is SGHRS and CDR2 YFSETQ. DNA for the CDR3: TGCGCCAGCAGCACTACAGGGAGGGGAACTCTGCGGGAGACCCAGTACTTC. It specifies CASSTTGRGTLRETQYF.

The chain combines TRBV30 with TRBJ2-3; TRBD2 might be the D (5 bases). Trimming stripped 5 bases from V and 4 bases from J, with 22 bases between. CDR1 and CDR2 (germline): GTSNPN, SVGIG (reference sequence). The CDR3 extends over 16 amino acids. The CDR3 reads CAWAREGSRLADTQYF. Written as DNA, the CDR3 is TGTGCCTGGGCGCGCGAGGGAAGTCGTCTTGCAGATACGCAGTATTTT.

The chain employs TRBV29-1 and TRBJ1-5; TRBD1 is a possible D gene (5 bases). The CDR3 sequence is 13 residues long. Deletions cut 5 bases from V and 7 bases from J, with 15 bases between. Germline V gives CDR1 SQVTM, CDR2 ANQGSEA. The CDR3, as DNA: TGCAGCGTTCTCGCTGGGGGAGGACAGCCCCAGCATTTT. Amino acid sequence: CSVLAGGGQPQHF.

This clone was seen more than once but under ten times. The chain employs TRBV11-3 and TRBJ2-5; D perhaps matches TRBD1 (5 bases). Looked up from germline, CDR1 is SGHNT and CDR2 is YENEEA. There are 13 residues in the CDR3. Between the trimmed V and J ends, which lost 3 bases and 4 bases, there was a span of 9 bases. The CDR3 DNA is TGTGCCAGCAGCTTTTCCCAGGGAGAGACCCAGTACTTC. Translation gives CASSFSQGETQYF.

The chain recombines TRBV5-1 with TRBJ1-1; D remains ambiguous. CDR1 SGHRS and CDR2 YFSETQ come from the germline V gene. The CDR3 is 15 residues long. The ends were cut back, 0 bases at V and 1 base at J, with 10 bases in the middle. CDR3 residues: CASSLAPTGNTEAFF. CDR3 DNA sequence: TGCGCCAGCAGCTTGGCCCCGACTGGGAACACTGAAGCTTTCTTT.

This chain connects TRBV29-1 to TRBJ2-2; TRBD2 is a possible D gene (7 bases). Trimming pared 4 bases from V and 7 bases from J, leaving 19 bases between. Per germline, CDR1 SQVTM and CDR2 ANQGSEA. This CDR3 is 15 amino acids long. As DNA, the CDR3 is TGCAGCGTTGCATGGCGGGGGCTAAGGGGCGGGGAGCTGTTTTTT. Translated: CSVAWRGLRGGELFF.

This rearrangement joins TRBV5-1 to TRBJ1-1; 8 bases line up with TRBD1. The CDR3 loop spans 12 amino acids. V was clipped by 5 bases and J by 5 bases; unmatched bases: 2. Looked up from germline, CDR1 is SGHRS and CDR2 is YFSETQ. The CDR3 DNA reads TGCGCCAGCAGTACAGGGGGGACTGAAGCTTTCTTT. Translation gives CASSTGGTEAFF.